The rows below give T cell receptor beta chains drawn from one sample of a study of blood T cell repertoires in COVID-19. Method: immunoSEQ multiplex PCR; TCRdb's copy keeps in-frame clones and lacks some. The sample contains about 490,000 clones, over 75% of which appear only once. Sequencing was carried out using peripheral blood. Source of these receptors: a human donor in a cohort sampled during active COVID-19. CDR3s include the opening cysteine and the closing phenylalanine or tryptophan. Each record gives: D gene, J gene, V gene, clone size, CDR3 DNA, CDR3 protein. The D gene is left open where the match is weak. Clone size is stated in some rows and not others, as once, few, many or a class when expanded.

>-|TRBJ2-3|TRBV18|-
TGTGCCAGCTCACCGCAACTAGCAGATACGCAGTATTTT
CASSPQLADTQYF
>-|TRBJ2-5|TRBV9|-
TGTGCCAGCAGCGTAGGTAGTAGTCTGGGGAATAGAGGGGAGACCCAGTACTTC
CASSVGSSLGNRGETQYF
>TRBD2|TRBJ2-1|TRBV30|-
TGTGCCTGGACGCCGGGACTAGCATCCAATGAGCAGTTCTTC
CAWTPGLASNEQFF
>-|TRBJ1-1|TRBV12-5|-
TGTGCTAGTGGGTCGACAGCGAACACTGAAGCTTTCTTT
CASGSTANTEAFF
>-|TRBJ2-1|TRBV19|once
TGTGCCAGTAGTATTCGTCGGGAGAGCAATGAGCAGTTCTTC
CASSIRRESNEQFF
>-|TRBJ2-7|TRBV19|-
TGTGCCAGTAGCCCCAACGGGGGTAGCTCCTACGAGCAGTACTTC
CASSPNGGSSYEQYF
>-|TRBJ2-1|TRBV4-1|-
TGCGCCAGCAGCCAAGATCCGGCGGGGAGCTCCTACAATGAGCAGTTCTTC
CASSQDPAGSSYNEQFF
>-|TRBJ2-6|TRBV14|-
TGTGCCAGCAGTGCGTCTGGGGCCAACGTCCTGACTTTC
CASSASGANVLTF
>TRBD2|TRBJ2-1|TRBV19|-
TGTGCCAGTAGTATGGGACTAGCGGGAGTGCCCTCCTACAATGAGCAGTTCTTC
CASSMGLAGVPSYNEQFF
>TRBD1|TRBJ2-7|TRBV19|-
TGTGCCAGTAGCTCGACAGGGAATCCCGACGAGCAGTACTTC
CASSSTGNPDEQYF
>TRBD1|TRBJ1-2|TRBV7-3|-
TGTGCCAGCAGCTTTGGACAGGGTGACTATGGCTACACCTTC
CASSFGQGDYGYTF
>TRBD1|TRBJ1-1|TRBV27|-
TGTGCCAGCATCAGCCCTCGGGGAACAGGGGCTCAGAACACTGAAGCTTTCTTT
CASISPRGTGAQNTEAFF
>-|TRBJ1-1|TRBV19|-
TGTGCCAGTAGTATCCGCAGGGGACACGCGAACACTGAAGCTTTCTTT
CASSIRRGHANTEAFF
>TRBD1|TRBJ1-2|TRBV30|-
TGTGCCTGGACCACGGCCGGGACAGGGAGACATGGCTACACCTTC
CAWTTAGTGRHGYTF
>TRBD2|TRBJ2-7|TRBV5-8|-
TGTGCCAGCAGCCTTTGGGGACTAGCGGGAGGGCGAGAGCAGTACTTC
CASSLWGLAGGREQYF
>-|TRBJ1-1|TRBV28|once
TGTGCCAGCAGTTTAATTGGGTATTCGGGGAACACTGAAGCTTTCTTT
CASSLIGYSGNTEAFF
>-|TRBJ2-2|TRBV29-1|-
TGCAGCGTTCTTGTCATAGCCGGAACCGGGGAGCTGTTTTTT
CSVLVIAGTGELFF
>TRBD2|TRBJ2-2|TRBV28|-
TGTGCCAGCAGTGCCCCTAGCGGGAGGGGCGGGGAGCTGTTTTTT
CASSAPSGRGGELFF
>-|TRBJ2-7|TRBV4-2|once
TGTGCCAGCAGCCAAGGTACTACAGGGCGATCCTACGAGCAGTACTTC
CASSQGTTGRSYEQYF
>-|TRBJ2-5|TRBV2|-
TGTGCCAGCAGGTACCGGGGAACAGTCCAAGAGACCCAGTACTTC
CASRYRGTVQETQYF
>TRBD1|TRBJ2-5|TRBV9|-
TGTGCCAGCAGCGTAGGGACAGGGCAAGAGACCCAGTACTTC
CASSVGTGQETQYF
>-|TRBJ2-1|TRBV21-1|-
TGTGCCAGCAGCAAACAGGTTTTACGCCGGCTAGCGGGAGCCCACAATGAGCAGTTCTTC
CASSKQVLRRLAGAHNEQFF
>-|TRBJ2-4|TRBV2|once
TGTGCCATGCGTGATGGAGCAATTCAGTACTTC
CAMRDGAIQYF
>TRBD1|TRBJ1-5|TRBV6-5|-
TGTGCCAGCAGTCCCGGGACAGGGGGCTCTCAGCCCCAGCATTTT
CASSPGTGGSQPQHF
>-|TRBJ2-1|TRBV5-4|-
TGTGCCAGCAGCTTGGGGCTGACAGGACAGACCTACAATGAGCAGTTCTTC
CASSLGLTGQTYNEQFF
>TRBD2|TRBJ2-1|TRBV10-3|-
TGTGCCATCAGTGTCGGGACTAGCGGGTGGCCTTTGGATGAGCAGTTCTTC
CAISVGTSGWPLDEQFF
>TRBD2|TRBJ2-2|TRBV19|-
TGTGCCAGTAAAACTAGCGGGAGACACACCGGGGAGCTGTTTTTT
CASKTSGRHTGELFF
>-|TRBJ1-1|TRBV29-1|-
TGCAGCGTTGAAGGCCCCGGGACTGAAGCTTTCTTT
CSVEGPGTEAFF
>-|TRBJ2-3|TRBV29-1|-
TGCAGCGTTTATTATCTCGGAGATACGCAGTATTTT
CSVYYLGDTQYF
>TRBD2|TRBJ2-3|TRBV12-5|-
TGTGCTAGTGGTTTGCGGCTAGCGGGAGACACAGATACGCAGTATTTT
CASGLRLAGDTDTQYF
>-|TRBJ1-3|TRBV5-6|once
TGTGCCAGCAGCTTTGGGCAAATAAACACCATATATTTT
CASSFGQINTIYF
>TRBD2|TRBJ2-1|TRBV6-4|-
TGTGCCAGCAGTGACCGTTGGACTAGCGGGAGGGCCGCTGGAAATGAGCAGTTCTTC
CASSDRWTSGRAAGNEQFF
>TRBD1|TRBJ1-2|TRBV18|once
TGTGCCAGCTCACGGGGAACCGGGACAGGGTCGGGTTATGGCTACACCTTC
CASSRGTGTGSGYGYTF
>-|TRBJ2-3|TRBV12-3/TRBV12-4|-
TGTGCCAGCAGTTTAGACTATGGGGATACGCAGTATTTT
CASSLDYGDTQYF
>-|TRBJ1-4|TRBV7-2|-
TGTGCCAGCAGCTTAGACACAGTTCAAAATGAAAAACTGTTTTTT
CASSLDTVQNEKLFF
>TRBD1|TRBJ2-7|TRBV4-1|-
TGCGCCAGCAGCCAAGACTACCAGGGGGCCTACGAGCAGTACTTC
CASSQDYQGAYEQYF
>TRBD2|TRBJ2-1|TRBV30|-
TGTGCCTGGAGTCAGGGACTAGCGAGAAATGAGCAGTTCTTC
CAWSQGLARNEQFF
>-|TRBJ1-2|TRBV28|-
TGTGCCAGCAGTTTGTCGAGTACTGTTGGCTACACCTTC
CASSLSSTVGYTF
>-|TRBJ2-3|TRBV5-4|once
TGTGCCAGCAGCCCGGACAGTCCTAGCACAGATACGCAGTATTTT
CASSPDSPSTDTQYF
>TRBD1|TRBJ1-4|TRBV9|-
TGTGCCAGCAGCGCTCACAGGGGGACTAATGAAAAACTGTTTTTT
CASSAHRGTNEKLFF
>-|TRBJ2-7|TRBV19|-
TGTGCCAGTCGAAACACCGGGACGGCGGGGGAGCAGTACTTC
CASRNTGTAGEQYF
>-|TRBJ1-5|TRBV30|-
TGTGCCTTTGACAAGAGCGGTGCTCAGCCCCAGCATTTT
CAFDKSGAQPQHF
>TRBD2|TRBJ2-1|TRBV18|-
TGTGCCAGCTCACTCGGACTAGGAGTAACCGATGAGCAGTTCTTC
CASSLGLGVTDEQFF
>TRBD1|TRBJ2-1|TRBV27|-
TGTGCCAGCAGTGCGCGTCCGGGACAGGGGGCGAGTGAGCAGTTCTTC
CASSARPGQGASEQFF
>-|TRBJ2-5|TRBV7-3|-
TGTGCCAGCAGCTTAATGGCAACCTCCCAAGAGACCCAGTACTTC
CASSLMATSQETQYF
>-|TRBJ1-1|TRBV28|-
TGTGCCAGCAGTTTGGGAGGCAACACTGAAGCTTTCTTT
CASSLGGNTEAFF
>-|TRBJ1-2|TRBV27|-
TGTGCCAGCATCGATCTAGGAAGAGGCGATGGCTACACCTTC
CASIDLGRGDGYTF
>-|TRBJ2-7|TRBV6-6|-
TGTGCCAGCAGCAAAGACAACTACGAGCAGTACTTC
CASSKDNYEQYF
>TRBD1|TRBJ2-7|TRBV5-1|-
TGCGCCAGCAGGGGACAGAGCTCCTACGAGCAGTACTTC
CASRGQSSYEQYF
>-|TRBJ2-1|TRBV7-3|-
TGTGCCAGCAGCCTGTCACATAACTCCTACAATGAGCAGTTCTTC
CASSLSHNSYNEQFF
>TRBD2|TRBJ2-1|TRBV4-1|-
TGCGCCAGCAGCCTTAACCTAGCGGGAAGTTGGGATGAGCAGTTCTTC
CASSLNLAGSWDEQFF
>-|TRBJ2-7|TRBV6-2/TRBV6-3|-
TGTGCCAGCAGTTACTCAGGGAGTCCAATGGGCTACGAACAGTACTTC
CASSYSGSPMGYEQYF
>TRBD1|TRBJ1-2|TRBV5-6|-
TGTGCCAGCAGCGGGGACAGGGGATGGGGAGGTGGCTACACCTTC
CASSGDRGWGGGYTF
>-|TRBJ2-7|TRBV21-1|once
TGTGCCAGCAGGAAGCGAGGAGACCGGTACGAGCAGTACTTC
CASRKRGDRYEQYF